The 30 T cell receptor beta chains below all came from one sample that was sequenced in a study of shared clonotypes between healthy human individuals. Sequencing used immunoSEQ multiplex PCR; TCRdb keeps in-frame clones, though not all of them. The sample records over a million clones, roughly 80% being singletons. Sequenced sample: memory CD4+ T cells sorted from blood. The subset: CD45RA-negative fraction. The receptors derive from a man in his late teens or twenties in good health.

The DNA for the CDR3 is TGTGCCAGCAGCTTTTACAGGGTAGGGGATTCACCCCTCCACTTT. It codes for CASSFYRVGDSPLHF. The chain links TRBV5-5 to TRBJ1-6; perhaps TRBD1 as D (6 bases). Trimming pared 2 bases from V and 8 bases from J, leaving 14 bases between. CDR3 length: 15 residues. Germline V gene lookup returns CDR1 SGHKS and CDR2 YYEKEE (reference sequence).

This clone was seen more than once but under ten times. The CDR3 nucleotides are TGTGCCAGCAGTTTAAGATACGGTGAAGCTTTCTTT. Translation: CASSLRYGEAFF. The chain recombines TRBV28 with TRBJ1-1; no clear D. CDR1 is MDHEN, CDR2 SYDVKM, per germline. V was pared by 2 bases and J by 7 bases, with 8 bases between. This CDR3 comprises 12 residues.

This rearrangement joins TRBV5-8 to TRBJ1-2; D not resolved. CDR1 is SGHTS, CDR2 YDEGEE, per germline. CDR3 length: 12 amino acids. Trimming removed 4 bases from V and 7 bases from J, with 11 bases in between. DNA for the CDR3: TGTGCCAGCAGCAAAGAATGGGTTGGCTACACCTTC. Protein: CASSKEWVGYTF. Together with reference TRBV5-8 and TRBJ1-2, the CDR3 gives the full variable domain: EAGVTQSPTHLIKTRGQQATLRCSPISGHTSVYWYQQALGLGLQFLLWYDEGEERNRGNFPPRFSGRQFPNYSSELNVNALELEDSALYLCASSKEWVGYTFGSGTRLTVV.

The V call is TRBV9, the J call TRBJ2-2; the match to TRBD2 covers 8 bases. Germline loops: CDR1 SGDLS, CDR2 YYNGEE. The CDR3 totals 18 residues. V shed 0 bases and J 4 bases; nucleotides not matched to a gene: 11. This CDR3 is CASSVGASGGRSTGELFF. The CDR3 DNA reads TGTGCCAGCAGCGTAGGGGCTTCGGGGGGGCGCAGCACCGGGGAGCTGTTTTTT.

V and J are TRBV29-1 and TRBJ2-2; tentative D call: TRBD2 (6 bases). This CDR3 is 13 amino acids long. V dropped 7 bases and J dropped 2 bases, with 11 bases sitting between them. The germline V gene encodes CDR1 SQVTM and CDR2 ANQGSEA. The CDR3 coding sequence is TGCAGCGCCCGGGACTCCAACACCGGGGAGCTGTTTTTT. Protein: CSARDSNTGELFF.

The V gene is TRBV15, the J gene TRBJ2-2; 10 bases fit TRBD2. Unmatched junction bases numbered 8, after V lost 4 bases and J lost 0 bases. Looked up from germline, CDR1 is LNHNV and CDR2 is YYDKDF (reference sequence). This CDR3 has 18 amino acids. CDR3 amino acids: CATSIKRGGSANTGELFF. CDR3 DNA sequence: TGTGCCACCAGCATTAAGCGGGGGGGTAGCGCGAACACCGGGGAGCTGTTTTTT.

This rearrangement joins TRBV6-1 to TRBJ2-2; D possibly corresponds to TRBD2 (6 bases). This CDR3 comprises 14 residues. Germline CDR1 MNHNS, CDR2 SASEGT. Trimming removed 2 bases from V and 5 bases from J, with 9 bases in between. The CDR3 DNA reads TGTGCCAGCAGTGAAAGGCGGGGTACCGGGGAGCTGTTTTTT. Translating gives CASSERRGTGELFF.

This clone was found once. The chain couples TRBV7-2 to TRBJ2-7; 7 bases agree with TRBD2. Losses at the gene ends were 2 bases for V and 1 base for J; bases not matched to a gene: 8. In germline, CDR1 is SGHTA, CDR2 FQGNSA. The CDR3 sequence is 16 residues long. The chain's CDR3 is CASSLYATSWSYEQYF. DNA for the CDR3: TGTGCCAGCAGCTTATATGCGACTAGCTGGTCCTACGAGCAGTACTTC.

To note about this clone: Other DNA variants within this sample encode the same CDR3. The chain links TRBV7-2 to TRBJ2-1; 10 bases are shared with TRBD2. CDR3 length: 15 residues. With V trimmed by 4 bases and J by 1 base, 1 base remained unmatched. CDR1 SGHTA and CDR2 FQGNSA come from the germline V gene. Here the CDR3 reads CASSSLAGSYNEQFF. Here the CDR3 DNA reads TGTGCCAGCAGCTCACTAGCGGGATCCTACAATGAGCAGTTCTTC.

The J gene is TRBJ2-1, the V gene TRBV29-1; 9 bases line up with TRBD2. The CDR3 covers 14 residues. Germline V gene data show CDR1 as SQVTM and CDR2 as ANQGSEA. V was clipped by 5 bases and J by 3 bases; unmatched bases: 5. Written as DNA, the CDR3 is TGCAGCGTTCCAAAGCGGGGGGACTACAATGAGCAGTTCTTC. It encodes CSVPKRGDYNEQFF.

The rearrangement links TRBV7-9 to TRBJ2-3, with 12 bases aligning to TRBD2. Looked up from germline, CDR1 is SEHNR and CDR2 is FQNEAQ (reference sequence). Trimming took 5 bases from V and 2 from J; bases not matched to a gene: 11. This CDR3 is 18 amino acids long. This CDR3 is CASSPRLAGAQPTDTQYF. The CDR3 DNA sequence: TGTGCCAGCAGCCCGCGACTAGCGGGGGCGCAACCCACAGATACGCAGTATTTT.

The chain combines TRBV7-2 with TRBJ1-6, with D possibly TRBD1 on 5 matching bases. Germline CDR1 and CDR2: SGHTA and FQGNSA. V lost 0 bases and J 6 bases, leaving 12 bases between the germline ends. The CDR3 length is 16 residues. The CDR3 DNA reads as TGTGCCAGCAGCTTAGCACAGGTCACCCCTAATTCACCCCTCCACTTT. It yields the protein CASSLAQVTPNSPLHF. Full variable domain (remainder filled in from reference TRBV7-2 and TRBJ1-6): GAGVSQSPSNKVTEKGKDVELRCDPISGHTALYWYRQSLGQGLEFLIYFQGNSAPDKSGLPSDRFSAERTGGSVSTLTIQRTQQEDSAVYLCASSLAQVTPNSPLHFGNGTRLTVT.

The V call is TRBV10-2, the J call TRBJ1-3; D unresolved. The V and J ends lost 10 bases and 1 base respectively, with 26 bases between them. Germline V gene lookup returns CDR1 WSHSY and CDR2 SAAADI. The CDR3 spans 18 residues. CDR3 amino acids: CATEGGRTPYSSGNTIYF. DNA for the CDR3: TGCGCCACCGAGGGAGGACGGACCCCCTACTCTTCTGGAAACACCATATATTTT.

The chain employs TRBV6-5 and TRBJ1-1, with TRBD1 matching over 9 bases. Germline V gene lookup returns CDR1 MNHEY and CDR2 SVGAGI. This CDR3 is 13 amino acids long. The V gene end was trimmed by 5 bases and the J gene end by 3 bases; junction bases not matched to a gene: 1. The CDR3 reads CASSRQGDTEAFF. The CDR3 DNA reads TGTGCCAGCAGTCGACAGGGGGACACTGAAGCTTTCTTT.

This CDR3 reads CASSSDPSGGTEAFF. CDR3 bases: TGCGCCAGCAGCTCGGACCCTTCCGGGGGCACTGAAGCTTTCTTT. This chain joins TRBV5-1 and TRBJ1-1, with D perhaps matching TRBD1 (5 bases). CDR1 SGHRS and CDR2 YFSETQ come from the germline V gene. This CDR3 comprises 15 residues. Trimming left V 3 bases short and J 4 bases short, with 16 bases between.

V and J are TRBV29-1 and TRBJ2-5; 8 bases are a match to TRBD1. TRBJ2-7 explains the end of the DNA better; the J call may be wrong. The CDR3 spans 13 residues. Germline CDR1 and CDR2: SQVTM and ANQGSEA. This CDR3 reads CSVLTQGGYEQYF. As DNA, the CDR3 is TGCAGCGTGCTGACACAGGGGGGCTACGAGCAGTACTTC.

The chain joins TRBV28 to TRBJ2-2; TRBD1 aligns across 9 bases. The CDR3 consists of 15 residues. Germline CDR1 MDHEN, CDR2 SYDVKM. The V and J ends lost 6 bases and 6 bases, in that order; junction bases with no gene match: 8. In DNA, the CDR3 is TGTGCCAGCAGCCCCGGGACAGGGTCAGCCGGGGAGCTGTTTTTT. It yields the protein CASSPGTGSAGELFF.

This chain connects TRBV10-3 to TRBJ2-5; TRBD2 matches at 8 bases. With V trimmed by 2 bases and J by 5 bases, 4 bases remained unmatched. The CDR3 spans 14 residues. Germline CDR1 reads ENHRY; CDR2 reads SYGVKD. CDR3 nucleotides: TGTGCCATCAGTGAGAGAGCGGGGGTGGAGACCCAGTACTTC. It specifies CAISERAGVETQYF.

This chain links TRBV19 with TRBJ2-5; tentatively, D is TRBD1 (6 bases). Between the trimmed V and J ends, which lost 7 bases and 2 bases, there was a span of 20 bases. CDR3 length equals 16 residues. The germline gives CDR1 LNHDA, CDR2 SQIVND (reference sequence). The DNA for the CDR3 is TGTGCCAGTACCAGCCACAGGGCAGAGGATCAAGAGACCCAGTACTTC. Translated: CASTSHRAEDQETQYF.

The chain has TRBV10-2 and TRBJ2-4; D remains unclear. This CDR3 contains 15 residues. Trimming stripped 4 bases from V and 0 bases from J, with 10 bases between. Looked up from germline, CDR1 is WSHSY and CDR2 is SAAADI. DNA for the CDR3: TGCGCCAGCAGTGTTAACAATCTAGCCAAAAACATTCAGTACTTC. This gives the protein CASSVNNLAKNIQYF.

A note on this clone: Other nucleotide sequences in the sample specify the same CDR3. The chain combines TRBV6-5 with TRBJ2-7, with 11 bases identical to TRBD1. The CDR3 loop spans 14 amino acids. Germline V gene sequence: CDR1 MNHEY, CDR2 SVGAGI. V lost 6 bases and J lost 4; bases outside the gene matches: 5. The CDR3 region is CASSRTGGGYEQYF. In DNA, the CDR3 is TGTGCCAGCAGCAGGACAGGGGGCGGGTACGAGCAGTACTTC.

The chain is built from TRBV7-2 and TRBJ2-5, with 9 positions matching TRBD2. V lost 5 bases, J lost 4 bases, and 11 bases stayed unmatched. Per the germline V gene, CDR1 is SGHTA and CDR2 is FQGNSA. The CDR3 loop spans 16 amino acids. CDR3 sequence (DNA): TGTGCCAGCAGCCCCCGGGGGCGGGGGGGCTTAGAGACCCAGTACTTC. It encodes CASSPRGRGGLETQYF.

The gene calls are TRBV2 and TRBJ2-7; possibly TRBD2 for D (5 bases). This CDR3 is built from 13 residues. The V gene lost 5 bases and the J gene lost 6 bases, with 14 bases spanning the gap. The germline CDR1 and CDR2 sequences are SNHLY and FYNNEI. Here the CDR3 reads CASSTGLPTEQYF. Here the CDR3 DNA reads TGTGCCAGCAGTACCGGACTCCCTACCGAGCAGTACTTC.

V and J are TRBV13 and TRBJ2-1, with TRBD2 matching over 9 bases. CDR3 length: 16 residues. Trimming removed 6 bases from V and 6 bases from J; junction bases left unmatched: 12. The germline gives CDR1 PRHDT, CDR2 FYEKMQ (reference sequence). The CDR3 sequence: CASSRRGRARGNEQFF. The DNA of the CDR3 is TGTGCCAGCAGTCGTCGCGGGAGGGCCAGGGGCAATGAGCAGTTCTTC. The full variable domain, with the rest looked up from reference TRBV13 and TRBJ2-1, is AAGVIQSPRHLIKEKRETATLKCYPIPRHDTVYWYQQGPGQDPQFLISFYEKMQSDKGSIPDRFSAQQFSDYHSELNMSSLELGDSALYFCASSRRGRARGNEQFFGPGTRLTVL.

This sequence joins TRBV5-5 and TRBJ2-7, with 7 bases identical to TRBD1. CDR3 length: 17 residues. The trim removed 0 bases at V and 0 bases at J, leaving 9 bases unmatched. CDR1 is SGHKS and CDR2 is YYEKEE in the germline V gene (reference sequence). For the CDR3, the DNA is TGTGCCAGCAGCTTGGCCGGGGACAGCGCGAGCTCCTACGAGCAGTACTTC. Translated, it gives CASSLAGDSASSYEQYF.

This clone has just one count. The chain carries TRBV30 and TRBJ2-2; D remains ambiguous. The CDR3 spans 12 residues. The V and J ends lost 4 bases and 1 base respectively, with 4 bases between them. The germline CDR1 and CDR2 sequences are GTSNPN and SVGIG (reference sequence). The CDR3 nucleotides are TGTGCCTGGAATGGGAACACCGGGGAGCTGTTTTTT. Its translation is CAWNGNTGELFF.

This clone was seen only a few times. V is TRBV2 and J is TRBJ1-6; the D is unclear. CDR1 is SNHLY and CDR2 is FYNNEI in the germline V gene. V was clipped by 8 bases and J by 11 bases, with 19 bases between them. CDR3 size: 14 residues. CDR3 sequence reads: CASGGLEGSTPLHF. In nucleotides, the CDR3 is TGTGCCAGCGGCGGTCTGGAAGGGTCGACACCCCTCCACTTT.

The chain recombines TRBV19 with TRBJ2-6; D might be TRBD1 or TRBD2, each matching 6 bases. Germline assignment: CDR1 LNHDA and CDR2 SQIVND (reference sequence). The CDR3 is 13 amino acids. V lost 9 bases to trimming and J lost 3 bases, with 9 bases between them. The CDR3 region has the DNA TGTGCCAGCCGGGGGCTTGGGGCCAACGTCCTGACTTTC. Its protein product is CASRGLGANVLTF.

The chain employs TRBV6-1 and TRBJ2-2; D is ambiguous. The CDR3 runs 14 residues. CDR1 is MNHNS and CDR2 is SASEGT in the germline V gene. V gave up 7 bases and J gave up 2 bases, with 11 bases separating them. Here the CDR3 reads CASTTDTNTGELFF. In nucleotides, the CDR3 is TGTGCCAGCACCACCGACACCAACACCGGGGAGCTGTTTTTT.

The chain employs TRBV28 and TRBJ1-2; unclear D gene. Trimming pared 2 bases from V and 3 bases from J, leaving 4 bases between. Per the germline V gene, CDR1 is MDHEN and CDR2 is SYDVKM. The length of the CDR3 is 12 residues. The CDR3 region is CASSLGHYGYTF. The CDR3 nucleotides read TGTGCCAGCAGTTTAGGACACTATGGCTACACCTTC.